This is a list of T cell receptor beta chains from one sample in a study of response to subunit inactivated influenza vaccine. TCRdb analysed the RT-PCR reads with MiXCR anew, one entry per CDR3 protein. The sample yields 490,000 or so distinct CDR3 sequences, less than 10% seen once. The sequencing used PBMCs from blood, collected about 24 months after vaccination. Receptor source: a man aged 50-75 years who received an inactivated influenza vaccine. Each CDR3 is given with its conserved first and last residue. Fields, in order: V gene, J gene, D gene, clone size, CDR3 DNA, CDR3 protein. A D gene is named only where the DNA matches it firmly. Not all rows give a size; the values are once, few, many and, for expanded clones, a class.

>TRBV27|TRBJ2-3|-|few
TGTGCCAGCAGGACCCGGACCCCCGATGCCAAAGATACGCAGTATTTT
CASRTRTPDAKDTQYF
>TRBV9|TRBJ2-2|-|many
TGTGCCAGCAGCGTAAGGGGCACCGGGGAGCTGTTTTTT
CASSVRGTGELFF
>TRBV4-2|TRBJ1-1|-|few
TGTGCCAGCAGCCATTGGGGGGGCGCCAACACTGAAGCTTTCTTT
CASSHWGGANTEAFF
>TRBV5-1|TRBJ2-5|-|-
TGCGCCAGCAGCTTGGCGCCTAGTGAAGAGACCCAGTACTTC
CASSLAPSEETQYF
>TRBV28|TRBJ2-7|TRBD2|few
TGTGCCAGCAGTTCCCTGGGACTACTCAGGCTCGAGCAGTACTTC
CASSSLGLLRLEQYF
>TRBV15|TRBJ2-5|-|-
TGTGCCACCGCGGGTAAGGGACACAGACAAGAGACCCAGTACTTC
CATAGKGHRQETQYF
>TRBV6-5|TRBJ2-7|-|few
TGTGCCAGCAGTTATCGGGCAGCCTCCTACGAGCAGTACTTC
CASSYRAASYEQYF
>TRBV12-3/TRBV12-4|TRBJ2-4|-|many
TGTGCCAGCGCCCGGGGTGAGAACATTCAGTACTTC
CASARGENIQYF
>TRBV10-3|TRBJ1-6|-|few
TGTGCCATCAGAGGGGACTTTAATTCACCCCTCCACTTT
CAIRGDFNSPLHF
>TRBV12-3/TRBV12-4|TRBJ1-2|-|-
TGTGCCAGCACCTCAAGATCGGGGTACAGTGGCTACACCTTC
CASTSRSGYSGYTF
>TRBV12-3/TRBV12-4|TRBJ1-1|TRBD1|-
TGTGCCAGCAGTACTGGGGGGACAGGACCAGCTTTCTTT
CASSTGGTGPAFF
>TRBV5-1|TRBJ1-5|TRBD1|-
TGCGCCAGCAGCGGGGGACAGCCCAATCAGCCCCAGCATTTT
CASSGGQPNQPQHF
>TRBV5-1|TRBJ2-1|TRBD2|-
TGCGCCAGCACCTCTCTAGCGGGGGAGTCCAATGAGCAGTTCTTC
CASTSLAGESNEQFF
>TRBV9|TRBJ2-1|TRBD2|-
TGTGCCAGCAGCCCCACAATCGCGGGAGGGCCCAGGAATGAGCAGTTCTTC
CASSPTIAGGPRNEQFF
>TRBV20-1|TRBJ1-1|TRBD1|many
TGCAGTGCTTTTGACAGGGGGCAAATCGTAATGAACACTGAAGCTTTCTTT
CSAFDRGQIVMNTEAFF
>TRBV9|TRBJ2-3|TRBD1|many
TGTGCCAGCAACCGGGACAGGGCCACAGATACGCAGTATTTT
CASNRDRATDTQYF
>TRBV5-1|TRBJ2-5|-|few
TGCGCCAGCAGCTTGGAACAGGGCCAAGAGACCCAGTACTTC
CASSLEQGQETQYF
>TRBV20-1|TRBJ1-3|-|-
TGCAGTGCTAGTGTAGGGCTGGTGTCAGGAAACACCATATATTTT
CSASVGLVSGNTIYF
>TRBV7-9|TRBJ2-7|-|many
TGTGCCAGCAGCTTGGGGCAGGTTTACGAGCAGTACTTC
CASSLGQVYEQYF
>TRBV15|TRBJ2-1|-|-
TGTGCCACCAGCAGAGATCTGGCCAGCATTGAGCAGTTCTTC
CATSRDLASIEQFF
>TRBV24-1|TRBJ2-1|-|many
TGTGCCACCTCGTCAGGCGGGACGATGGATGAGCAGTTCTTC
CATSSGGTMDEQFF
>TRBV5-1|TRBJ2-7|TRBD1|-
TGCGCCAGCAGCTCGGACAGGGTCTACCACGAGCAGTACTTC
CASSSDRVYHEQYF
>TRBV29-1|TRBJ2-1|TRBD1|-
TGCAGCGTTGGAGGGACAGATTACAATGAGCAGTTCTTC
CSVGGTDYNEQFF
>TRBV12-3/TRBV12-4|TRBJ2-1|-|many
TGTGCCAGCAGTTTTGCGGGACATGAGCAGTTCTTC
CASSFAGHEQFF
>TRBV27|TRBJ2-2|TRBD1|many
TGTGCCAGCAGTCCGTGGACAGGGGTCAACACCGGGGAGCTGTTTTTT
CASSPWTGVNTGELFF
>TRBV4-3|TRBJ1-5|TRBD1|few
TGCGCCAGCAGCCAAGGGACAGGAGGGAAGCCCCAGCATTTT
CASSQGTGGKPQHF
>TRBV7-8|TRBJ1-1|-|-
TGTGCCAGCAGCTTAGCGCACCGGGGGGGCACTGAAGCTTTCTTT
CASSLAHRGGTEAFF
>TRBV28|TRBJ2-7|-|-
TGTGCCAGCAAGGGCCACGAGCAGTACTTC
CASKGHEQYF
>TRBV20-1|TRBJ2-3|-|-
TGCAGCGCGATCCGCGGGCGGACCAGGACAGATACGCAGTATTTT
CSAIRGRTRTDTQYF
>TRBV11-2|TRBJ2-1|-|few
TGTGCCAGCAGCTTATTCTCGAGTGGGGGGGGCGCCCACAATGAGCAGTTCTTC
CASSLFSSGGGAHNEQFF
>TRBV4-3|TRBJ1-6|-|few
TGCGCCAGCAGCCAAGAGATCAGGGACGGTTCACCCCTCCACTTT
CASSQEIRDGSPLHF
>TRBV7-9|TRBJ2-3|-|few
TGTGCCAGCAGCTCAATCGTCCCGGGACTTGTCACAGATACGCAGTATTTT
CASSSIVPGLVTDTQYF
>TRBV5-1|TRBJ2-1|TRBD2|-
TGCGCCAGCAGCTTGGAAGCGGGAGGTGAGCAGTTCTTC
CASSLEAGGEQFF
>TRBV4-3|TRBJ2-1|TRBD1|-
TGCGCCAGCAGCCAAGGGGGCGGGACAGGGGTTTTCTTC
CASSQGGGTGVFF
>TRBV5-1|TRBJ2-1|-|many
TGCGCCAGCAGCTTGAGGCTAGCCAATAATGAGCAGTTCTTC
CASSLRLANNEQFF
>TRBV20-1|TRBJ2-3|-|many
TGCAGTGCTAGAGATTTTCTGGAAGGAAAAGATACGCAGTATTTT
CSARDFLEGKDTQYF
>TRBV20-1|TRBJ1-4|-|few
TGCAGTGCACAGGGTCGGACTAATGAAAAACTGTTTTTT
CSAQGRTNEKLFF
>TRBV18|TRBJ1-2|-|-
TGTGCCAGCTCACCAAGGACTAACTCATTTCATGGCTACACCTTC
CASSPRTNSFHGYTF
>TRBV5-1|TRBJ1-4|-|many
TGCGCCAGCAGCTTTGGCTCGACAGCGCCTAATGAAAAACTGTTTTTT
CASSFGSTAPNEKLFF
>TRBV2|TRBJ2-5|-|few
TGTGCCAGCAACCGGGGCGAAGAGACCCAGTACTTC
CASNRGEETQYF
>TRBV5-1|TRBJ1-1|TRBD1|-
TGCGCCAGCAGCCCGGACAGGGGTTTGAACACTGAAGCTTTCTTT
CASSPDRGLNTEAFF
>TRBV11-1|TRBJ1-6|-|few
TGTGCCAGCAGCTTAATGCATTCACCCCTCCACTTT
CASSLMHSPLHF
>TRBV4-3|TRBJ2-1|-|many
TGCGCCAGCAGCCAGCCTGGTCGTACTAACATACAGTTCTTC
CASSQPGRTNIQFF
>TRBV5-1|TRBJ2-2|-|-
TGCGCCAGCAGCCGGATGGGGGACTACACCGGGGAGCTGTTTTTT
CASSRMGDYTGELFF
>TRBV29-1|TRBJ2-7|-|few
TGCAGCGTTGAAGATGGGACGGGACACCTTTACGAGCAGTACTTC
CSVEDGTGHLYEQYF
>TRBV20-1|TRBJ1-5|TRBD1|few
TGCAGTGCTAGCGCAGGGGGAAGTAGCAATCAGCCCCAGCATTTT
CSASAGGSSNQPQHF
>TRBV29-1|TRBJ2-1|TRBD2|many
TGCAGCGTTGGGGACCTAGCGGGAGGGACTCGCAATGAGCAGTTCTTC
CSVGDLAGGTRNEQFF
>TRBV30|TRBJ2-6|TRBD1|-
TGTGCCTGGAGTGTAGCGACAGGGGGCCCCATCTCTGGGGCCAACGTCCTGACTTTC
CAWSVATGGPISGANVLTF
>TRBV6-5|TRBJ2-7|TRBD2|many
TGTGCCAGCAGTTACTCCCTAGCGGGGGTAGAGTCCTACGAGCAGTACTTC
CASSYSLAGVESYEQYF
>TRBV28|TRBJ2-3|TRBD2|-
TGTGCCAGCATCCGACCCGGGACTAGCAGGAAAGATACGCAGTATTTT
CASIRPGTSRKDTQYF
>TRBV6-2/TRBV6-3|TRBJ2-4|-|-
TGTGCCAGCAGCGCACCAAGCGTCCACCTAGCCAAAAACATTCAGTACTTC
CASSAPSVHLAKNIQYF
>TRBV4-1|TRBJ2-5|-|-
TGCGCCAGCAGCCCTCGGACACGGCTGGAGACCCAGTACTTC
CASSPRTRLETQYF
>TRBV20-1|TRBJ2-7|TRBD2|-
TGCAGTGCTTTTAGGACTAGCGGGCTACACGAGCAGTACTTC
CSAFRTSGLHEQYF
>TRBV5-1|TRBJ1-3|-|many
TGCGCCAGCAGCCCAGACAGAAACACCATATATTTT
CASSPDRNTIYF
>TRBV7-2|TRBJ2-2|TRBD2|many
TGTGCCAGCAGCTTCGGGGGGTTCGGGGAGCTGTTTTTT
CASSFGGFGELFF
>TRBV21-1|TRBJ2-7|-|-
TGTGCCAGCAGCGCCCACCCCGGCTCCTACGAGCAGTACTTC
CASSAHPGSYEQYF